What follows are 28 T cell receptor beta chains derived from one specimen sequenced in a study of low-dose radiotherapy and immunotherapy resistance in tumors. First-strand cDNA used TRAV- and TRBV-specific primers, covering alpha and beta chains. A constant-region primer paired with the V-primer adapter amplified TCRs over approximately 20 PCR cycles. A single record per CDR3 protein comes from TCRdb applying MiXCR to the reads. The sample shows approximately 90,000 distinct CDR3 sequences, over 15% of them seen only once. As for time point: before trial treatment. The source was PBMCs, collected before treatment. The origin of the receptors is a male donor with prostate cancer.

This clonotype showed up many times. The rearrangement uses TRBV7-6 and TRBJ1-1; a weak D match, TRBD1 (6 bases). V was cut by 5 bases and J by 1 base, with 8 bases left in between. Germline values: CDR1 SGHVS, CDR2 FNYEAQ. The CDR3 extends over 13 amino acids. The CDR3 DNA is TGTGCCAGCAGCCCGACAGGGAACACTGAAGCTTTCTTT. Translation: CASSPTGNTEAFF.

This clonotype was seen ten or more times. The chain has TRBV19 and TRBJ2-5, with 15 bases fitting TRBD2. In germline, CDR1 is LNHDA, CDR2 SQIVND (reference sequence). Trimming cost V 8 bases and J 4 bases; bases outside gene matches: 5. There are 15 residues in the CDR3. In DNA, the CDR3 is TGTGCCAGTGGGGGACTAGCGGGGGGAGGAGAGACCCAGTACTTC. This translates into CASGGLAGGGETQYF.

This clonotype was counted at least ten times. The chain couples TRBV19 to TRBJ1-5; D ambiguous. With 6 bases removed from V and 3 bases from J, the gap between germline ends came to 9 bases. This CDR3 spans 13 amino acids. Germline CDR1 reads LNHDA; CDR2 reads SQIVND (reference sequence). CDR3 sequence reads: CASREIPNQPQHF. In DNA form, the CDR3 reads TGTGCCAGTAGGGAGATTCCCAATCAGCCCCAGCATTTT.

This clonotype was counted ten times or more. V usage is TRBV29-1 and J usage is TRBJ2-1; 7 bases are shared with TRBD1. Germline values: CDR1 SQVTM, CDR2 ANQGSEA. CDR3 length: 13 residues. Trimming removed 3 bases from V and 3 bases from J; junction bases left unmatched: 2. The CDR3 reads CSVEAGGYNEQFF. DNA of the CDR3: TGCAGCGTTGAGGCAGGGGGCTACAATGAGCAGTTCTTC.

This clonotype was observed many times. V gene TRBV20-1 combines with J gene TRBJ2-1, with 12 bases fitting TRBD2. This CDR3 is built from 14 residues. J gave up 10 bases and V 5 bases, and 9 bases lay outside the gene matches. Germline lookup yields CDR1 DFQATT and CDR2 SNEGSKA (reference sequence). Written as DNA, the CDR3 is TGCAGTGCTTTTCTAGCGGGGGGGCCGAGAGAGCAGTTCTTC. Protein sequence: CSAFLAGGPREQFF.

As concerns this clonotype: A read error may be the cause here, since a much bigger clone is one base away. This likely comes from a read error, as the CDR3 has no conserved phenylalanine or tryptophan at its end. The chain has TRBV14 and TRBJ2-3, with D uncertain. Germline CDR1 is SGHDN and CDR2 is FVKESK. V was pared by 5 bases and J by 0 bases, with 15 bases between. This CDR3 is 16 amino acids long. The CDR3 region has the DNA TGTGCCAGCAGCAACTCACTAAGTACTAGCACAGATACGCAGTATCTT. Protein: CASSNSLSTSTDTQYL.

Many counts were recorded for this clonotype. The genes are TRBV2 and TRBJ1-4; 8 bases match TRBD1. Germline V CDR1 and CDR2: SNHLY, FYNNEI. This CDR3 comprises 13 residues. The V and J ends lost 8 bases and 8 bases, in that order; junction bases with no gene match: 7. CDR3 DNA: TGTGCCAGCTCGGGACAGGCCCCCGAAAAACTGTTTTTT. It translates to CASSGQAPEKLFF. The full variable domain, in which reference TRBV2 and TRBJ1-4 provide the parts outside the CDR3, is EPEVTQTPSHQVTQMGQEVILRCVPISNHLYFYWYRQILGQKVEFLVSFYNNEISEKSEIFDDQFSVERPDGSNFTLKIRSTKLEDSAMYFCASSGQAPEKLFFGSGTQLSVL.

Remarks on this clonotype: It differs at one base from a far larger clone, so likely a read error. Since the CDR3 does not end with the conserved phenylalanine or tryptophan, this likely comes from a read error. The chain links TRBV7-6 to TRBJ2-1, with TRBD1 matching 9 bases. V shed 5 bases and J 4 bases; nucleotides not matched to a gene: 3. This CDR3 has 14 amino acids. Looked up from germline, CDR1 is SGHVS and CDR2 is FNYEAQ. The CDR3 reads CASSVGQGYNEQFY. CDR3 nucleotide sequence: TGTGCCAGCAGCGTAGGACAGGGGTACAATGAGCAGTTCTAC.

This clonotype was detected ten times or more. Written as DNA, the CDR3 is TGTGCCAGCAGCGGGCTGGGGACAGCCAAAAACATTCAGTACTTC. Translating it yields CASSGLGTAKNIQYF. J is TRBJ2-4 and V is TRBV21-1; the DNA was not used to check the table's D call, TRBD1. TRBV21-1 is noted as a pseudogene. The CDR3 length is 15 residues.

This clonotype was seen repeatedly, ten times or more. This sequence joins TRBV20-1 and TRBJ2-2, with D perhaps assigned TRBD1 or TRBD2 (7 bases each). Trimming shortened V by 6 bases and J by 6 bases, and 20 bases separated the two germline ends. CDR3 length: 15 amino acids. CDR1 and CDR2 (germline): DFQATT, SNEGSKA (reference sequence). CDR3 sequence: CSAIRDSGAPGELFF. The CDR3 DNA reads TGCAGTGCCATCCGGGACAGCGGGGCCCCCGGGGAGCTGTTTTTT.

V is TRBV6-6 and J is TRBJ2-7; D is perhaps TRBD2 (5 bases). Trimming stripped 7 bases from V and 7 bases from J, with 11 bases between. The germline CDR1 and CDR2 sequences are MNHNY and SVGAGI (reference sequence). The CDR3 extends over 11 amino acids. This chain's CDR3 is CASTVGKEQYF. The CDR3 DNA is TGTGCCAGCACGGTCGGGAAGGAGCAGTACTTC.

This clonotype was detected ten times or more. The chain uses TRBV5-5 and TRBJ2-3, with 8 bases lining up with TRBD1. This CDR3 comprises 15 residues. Germline CDR1 reads SGHKS; CDR2 reads YYEKEE (reference sequence). The V gene end was trimmed by 4 bases and the J gene end by 5 bases; junction bases not matched to a gene: 9. Here the CDR3 DNA reads TGTGCCAGCAGCACCGGGACAGGAGGAGTAGATACGCAGTATTTT. Amino acids: CASSTGTGGVDTQYF.

This clonotype came up many times. This chain uses TRBV9 with TRBJ2-7; TRBD2 might be the D (7 bases). Trimming stripped 3 bases from V and 5 bases from J, with 15 bases between. Germline CDR1 SGDLS, CDR2 YYNGEE. The CDR3 is made up of 14 amino acids. The CDR3, as DNA: TGTGCCAGCAGCGCGGGGGGCAGGGTAGACGAGCAGTACTTC. Protein: CASSAGGRVDEQYF.

This clonotype was seen repeatedly, ten times or more. The rearrangement joins TRBV20-1 to TRBJ2-3, with TRBD2 matching 9 bases. Germline V CDR1 and CDR2: DFQATT, SNEGSKA (reference sequence). The CDR3 sequence is 14 residues long. The ends lost 3 bases at V and 4 bases at J; junction bases unmatched: 5. Written as DNA, the CDR3 is TGCAGTGCTAGTGACGCGGGGGGGTCAGATACGCAGTATTTT. This sequence encodes CSASDAGGSDTQYF.

This clonotype occurred many times. The chain recombines TRBV10-3 with TRBJ2-7; TRBD1 matches at 7 bases. With 6 bases clipped from V and 2 bases from J, the junction kept 13 bases outside the gene matches. Germline V gene sequence: CDR1 ENHRY, CDR2 SYGVKD. This CDR3 has 16 amino acids. CDR3 coding DNA: TGTGCCATCAGCCCAGACTACAGGGGCGAAACCTACGAGCAGTACTTC. Translation: CAISPDYRGETYEQYF.

This clonotype came up many times. The chain uses TRBV4-2 and TRBJ2-3, with 8 bases lining up with TRBD2. The CDR3 has 17 residues. Germline V lookup: CDR1 LGHNA, CDR2 YNFKEQ. J was trimmed by 6 bases and V by 0 bases; bases with no gene match: 11. CDR3 loop: CASSQEAAGGRSDTQYF. The CDR3 DNA is TGTGCCAGCAGCCAAGAAGCGGCGGGGGGTCGATCCGATACGCAGTATTTT.

The V and J genes are TRBV28 and TRBJ2-7; 14 bases are shared with TRBD2. Germline trimming cut 4 bases from V and 6 bases from J; bases unmatched to any gene: 2. The CDR3 runs 14 residues. Germline loops: CDR1 MDHEN, CDR2 SYDVKM. Written as DNA, the CDR3 is TGTGCCAGCAGTTGGGGGACTAGCGGGAGCGAGCAGTACTTC. Protein product: CASSWGTSGSEQYF.

This clonotype was counted at least ten times. The chain recombines TRBV7-9 with TRBJ2-1; possibly TRBD1 or TRBD2 for D (7 bases each). This CDR3 is built from 11 residues. Germline lookup yields CDR1 SEHNR and CDR2 FQNEAQ (reference sequence). V lost 5 bases to trimming and J lost 10 bases, with 9 bases between them. The CDR3 sequence is CASSQGGEQFF. Here the CDR3 DNA reads TGTGCCAGCAGCCAGGGGGGGGAGCAGTTCTTC.

This clonotype appeared many times. This sequence joins TRBV29-1 and TRBJ1-4, with D unresolved. The CDR3 runs 14 residues. Germline CDR1 and CDR2: SQVTM and ANQGSEA. Trimming took off 1 base at V and 5 bases at J, with 11 bases between the two ends. The CDR3 nucleotides are TGCAGCGTTGAAGGGTCAGAACCGAATGAAAAACTGTTTTTT. Translation gives CSVEGSEPNEKLFF.

The chain uses TRBV3-1 and TRBJ1-1, with no clear D. The V gene's germline CDR1 is LGHDT and CDR2 YNNKEL (reference sequence). This CDR3 has 18 residues. V lost 4 bases and J 3 bases, leaving 24 bases between the germline ends. Written as DNA, the CDR3 is TGTGCCAGCAGCCCCCTAGGAGCTCGGCGGGGATGGGACACTGAAGCTTTCTTT. Encoded protein: CASSPLGARRGWDTEAFF.

In this sample, this clonotype turned up many times. The CDR3 spells CASSIRQGSYNEQFF. The CDR3 region has the DNA TGTGCCAGTAGTATCCGACAGGGCTCCTACAATGAGCAGTTCTTC. The chain carries TRBV19 and TRBJ2-1, with 7 bases that match TRBD1. The germline V gene has CDR1 LNHDA and CDR2 SQIVND (reference sequence). The V gene end was trimmed by 3 bases and the J gene end by 0 bases; junction bases not matched to a gene: 2. The CDR3 length is 15 residues.

This clonotype was detected ten times or more. The chain combines TRBV11-2 with TRBJ1-3; D gene uncertain. The CDR3 has 15 residues. Germline V gene lookup returns CDR1 SGHAT and CDR2 FQNNGV. V was clipped by 3 bases and J by 1 base, with 10 bases between them. For the CDR3, the DNA is TGTGCCAGCAGCTTCAACTACCCTTCTGGAAACACCATATATTTT. This gives the protein CASSFNYPSGNTIYF.

This clonotype was seen many times. V and J are TRBV6-2 or TRBV6-3 and TRBJ1-1; the D is unclear. The CDR3 runs 12 residues. Germline V lookup: CDR1 MNHEY, CDR2 SVGEGT. Trimming took 4 bases from V and 5 from J, leaving 8 bases between them. DNA of the CDR3: TGTGCCAGCAGTTCCATGAGGACTGAAGCTTTCTTT. Translating gives CASSSMRTEAFF.

This clonotype has a count of ten or more. The CDR3 DNA follows: TGCAGTGCTACGACAGACTCCTACGAGCAGTACTTC. It specifies CSATTDSYEQYF. V is TRBV20-1 and J is TRBJ2-7; possibly TRBD1 for D (5 bases). The V gene's germline CDR1 is DFQATT and CDR2 SNEGSKA (reference sequence). V lost 4 bases and J 0 bases, leaving 7 bases between the germline ends. The CDR3 contains 12 residues.

This clonotype came up many times. J is TRBJ1-3 and V is TRBV12-3 or TRBV12-4, with 10 bases aligning to TRBD1. The V segment lost 5 bases and the J segment 3 bases; nucleotides outside the gene matches: 13. The CDR3 covers 18 residues. The CDR3 loop reads CASSIRDRGDSVGNTIYF. In DNA, the CDR3 is TGTGCCAGCAGTATCCGGGACAGGGGAGATTCGGTTGGAAACACCATATATTTT.

This clonotype was detected ten times or more. The chain employs TRBV12-3 or TRBV12-4 and TRBJ1-2; tentative D call: TRBD1 (6 bases). Trimming took 5 bases from V and 7 from J, leaving 11 bases between them. CDR3 length: 12 residues. The CDR3 DNA is TGTGCCAGCAGTCCGGGGGGCCGTGGCTACACCTTC. It is translated as CASSPGGRGYTF.

This clonotype was observed many times. The rearrangement links TRBV5-1 to TRBJ2-1; D possibly corresponds to TRBD1 (6 bases). CDR3 length: 12 residues. The germline V gene has CDR1 SGHRS and CDR2 YFSETQ. Trimming took off 4 bases at V and 10 bases at J, with 12 bases between the two ends. As DNA, the CDR3 is TGCGCCAGCAGCGGGGGCCCTGGAGAGCAGTTCTTC. Protein sequence: CASSGGPGEQFF.

This clonotype came up many times. The rearrangement links TRBV12-3 or TRBV12-4 to TRBJ2-2; D gene uncertain. The CDR3 is 12 amino acids. Trimming took off 4 bases at V and 6 bases at J, with 6 bases between the two ends. The CDR3 DNA is TGTGCCAGCAGTTACCACGCCGGGGAGCTGTTTTTT. It is translated as CASSYHAGELFF.